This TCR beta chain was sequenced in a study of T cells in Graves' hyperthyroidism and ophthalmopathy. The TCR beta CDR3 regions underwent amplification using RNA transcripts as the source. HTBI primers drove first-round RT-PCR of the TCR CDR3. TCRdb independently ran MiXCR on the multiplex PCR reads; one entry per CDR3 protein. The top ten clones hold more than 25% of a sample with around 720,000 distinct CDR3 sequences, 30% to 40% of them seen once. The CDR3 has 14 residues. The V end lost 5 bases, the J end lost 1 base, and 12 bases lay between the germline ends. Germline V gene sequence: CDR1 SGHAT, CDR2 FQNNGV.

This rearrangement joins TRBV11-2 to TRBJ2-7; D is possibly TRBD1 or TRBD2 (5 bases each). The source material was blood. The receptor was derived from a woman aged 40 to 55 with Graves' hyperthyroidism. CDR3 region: CASSMGPMSYEQYF. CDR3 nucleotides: TGTGCCAGCAGCATGGGACCGATGTCCTACGAGCAGTACTTC.